This T cell receptor (beta chain) was profiled in a study of control samples from healthy donors and cancer patients. Using immunoSEQ multiplex PCR, the repertoire was profiled, and TCRdb retains in-frame clones only, with some absent. The sample comprises about 53,000 clones, around 90% of which are singletons, and over 13% rests with the top ten. The receptor was derived from a man aged 60 to 69 with head and neck cancer. Material for sequencing was PBMCs.

The CDR3 region is CASSQTGTYGYTF. In DNA form, the CDR3 reads TGTGCCAGCAGCCAGACAGGGACCTATGGCTACACCTTC. The chain uses TRBV6-6 and TRBJ1-2; 7 bases fit TRBD1. There are 13 residues in the CDR3. V lost 6 bases, J lost 4 bases, and 5 bases stayed unmatched. CDR1 and CDR2 (germline): MNHNY, SVGAGI (reference sequence).